A selection of T cell receptor beta chains follows, all from one sample in a study of T-cell memory formation after mild COVID-19. Each CDR3 protein is one row after TCRdb ran MiXCR on the 5' RACE reads. The data contain about 540,000 distinct CDR3 sequences, roughly 22% of them singletons. Sequencing used PBMCs or a T cell subset sorted from them (not recorded which). These receptors originate from an adult woman who had mild COVID-19 (a few samples of this study predate the infection). Cell type and time point are not known. Both conserved end residues are part of each CDR3. The D gene is left open where the match is weak. Clone size appears in some rows only: once, few, many, or a class for an expanded clone.

j_call d_call clone_size cdr3_length v_call cdr3_aa cdr3_nt
TRBJ2-3 NA NA 13 TRBV6-4 CASSVFPADTQYF TGTGCCAGCAGTGTGTTCCCCGCAGATACGCAGTATTTT
TRBJ2-7 TRBD2 few 17 TRBV18 CASSLRTSGSHSYEQYF TGTGCCAGCTCACTGCGGACTAGCGGGTCCCACTCCTACGAGCAGTACTTC
TRBJ2-1 TRBD2 NA 14 TRBV4-1 CASRRLGGGNEQFF TGCGCCAGCAGACGCCTGGGGGGGGGCAATGAGCAGTTCTTC
TRBJ1-1 NA few 14 TRBV6-5 CASSVGGKGGEAFF TGTGCCAGCAGTGTGGGGGGAAAAGGGGGTGAAGCTTTCTTT
TRBJ2-2 TRBD2 NA 15 TRBV19 CASSTSGANTGELFF TGTGCCAGTAGTACTAGCGGGGCAAACACCGGGGAGCTGTTTTTT
TRBJ1-2 NA NA 13 TRBV7-2 CASSPNSRDGYTF TGTGCCAGCAGCCCAAACTCCCGGGATGGCTACACCTTC
TRBJ2-6 TRBD1 few 17 TRBV5-5 CASSPGQGSIGANVLTF TGTGCCAGCAGCCCGGGACAGGGTTCTATAGGGGCCAACGTCCTGACTTTC
TRBJ2-2 NA NA 14 TRBV12-3/TRBV12-4 CASTARDGIGELFF TGTGCCAGCACCGCCAGGGATGGGATCGGGGAGCTGTTTTTT
TRBJ2-3 NA few 14 TRBV6-5 CASSPGGMRNTQYF TGTGCCAGCAGTCCCGGAGGGATGCGGAATACGCAGTATTTT
TRBJ1-2 NA few 14 TRBV19 CASSRAGPSYGYTF TGTGCCAGTAGTAGGGCAGGGCCCTCCTATGGCTACACCTTC
TRBJ1-1 NA few 17 TRBV4-3 CASSQGRYGLVNTEAFF TGCGCCAGCAGCCAAGGAAGGTATGGGTTGGTGAACACTGAAGCTTTCTTT
TRBJ2-5 TRBD2 few 16 TRBV7-8 CASSFGLAASQETQYF TGTGCCAGCAGCTTCGGACTAGCGGCGAGTCAAGAGACCCAGTACTTC
TRBJ2-7 TRBD2 NA 16 TRBV5-1 CASSTKTGTSFYEQYF TGCGCCAGCAGCACCAAGACCGGGACTAGCTTCTACGAGCAGTACTTC
TRBJ2-3 TRBD2 few 19 TRBV3-1 CASRPAPGLAALPTDTQYF TGTGCCAGCAGACCTGCCCCGGGACTAGCGGCTCTGCCCACAGATACGCAGTATTTT
TRBJ2-1 TRBD1 few 12 TRBV24-1 CATSGTGVEQFF TGTGCCACCAGTGGTACAGGGGTTGAGCAGTTCTTC
TRBJ2-7 TRBD2 few 15 TRBV12-3/TRBV12-4 CASSLTSGSAYEQYF TGTGCCAGCAGCTTGACTAGCGGGAGCGCCTACGAGCAGTACTTC
TRBJ2-3 NA few 13 TRBV7-2 CASSLGVVDTQYF TGTGCCAGCAGCTTAGGCGTAGTGGATACGCAGTATTTT
TRBJ2-1 NA NA 11 TRBV3-1 CASSQNHEQFF TGTGCCAGCAGCCAAAACCATGAGCAGTTCTTC
TRBJ1-4 TRBD1 NA 17 TRBV7-9 CASSPRDRVWTNEKLFF TGTGCCAGCAGCCCCCGCGACAGGGTATGGACTAATGAAAAACTGTTTTTT
TRBJ1-6 NA NA 14 TRBV7-9 CASSLAMWNSPLHF TGTGCCAGCAGCTTAGCGATGTGGAATTCACCCCTCCACTTT
TRBJ1-5 TRBD1 NA 15 TRBV15 CATSRDRGQNQPQHF TGTGCCACCAGCAGAGATCGGGGACAGAATCAGCCCCAGCATTTT
TRBJ1-6 NA NA 13 TRBV7-6 CASSSRQETPLHF TGTGCCAGCAGCTCACGACAGGAGACACCCCTCCACTTT